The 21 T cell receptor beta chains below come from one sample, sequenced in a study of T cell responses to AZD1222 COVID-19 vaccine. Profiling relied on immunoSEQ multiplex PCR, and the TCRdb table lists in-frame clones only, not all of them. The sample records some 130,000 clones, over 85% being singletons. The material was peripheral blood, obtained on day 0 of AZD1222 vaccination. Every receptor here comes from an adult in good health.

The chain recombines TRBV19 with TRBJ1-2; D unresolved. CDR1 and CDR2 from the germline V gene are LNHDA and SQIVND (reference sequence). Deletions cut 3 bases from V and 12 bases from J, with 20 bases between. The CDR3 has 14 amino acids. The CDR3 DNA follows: TGTGCCAGTAGTATTGAACTGGTTAGCGGGCAACACACCTTC. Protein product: CASSIELVSGQHTF.

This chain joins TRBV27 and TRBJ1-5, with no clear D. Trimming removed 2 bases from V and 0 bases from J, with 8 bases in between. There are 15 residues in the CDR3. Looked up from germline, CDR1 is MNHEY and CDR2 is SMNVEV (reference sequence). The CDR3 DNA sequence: TGTGCCAGCAGTTTAACTCCATTTAGCAATCAGCCCCAGCATTTT. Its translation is CASSLTPFSNQPQHF.

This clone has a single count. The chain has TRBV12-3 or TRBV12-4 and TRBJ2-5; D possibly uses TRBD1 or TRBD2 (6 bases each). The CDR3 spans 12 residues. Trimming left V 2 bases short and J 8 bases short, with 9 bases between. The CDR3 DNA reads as TGTGCCAGCAGTTTAAGGGGGGTAACCCAGTACTTC. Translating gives CASSLRGVTQYF.

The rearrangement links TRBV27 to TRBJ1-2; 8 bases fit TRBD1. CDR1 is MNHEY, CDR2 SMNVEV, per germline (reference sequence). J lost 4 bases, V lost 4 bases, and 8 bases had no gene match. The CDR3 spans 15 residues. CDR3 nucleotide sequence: TGTGCCAGCAGTTCAGGGACAGGTCTAGGCTATGGCTACACCTTC. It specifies CASSSGTGLGYGYTF.

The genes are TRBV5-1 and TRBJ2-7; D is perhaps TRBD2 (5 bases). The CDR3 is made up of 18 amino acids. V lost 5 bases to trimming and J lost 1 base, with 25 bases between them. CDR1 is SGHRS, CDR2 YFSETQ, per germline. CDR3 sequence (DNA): TGCGCCAGCAGTCGTGGGCACGGCGGAGCCACGGGGTCCTACGAGCAGTACTTC. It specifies CASSRGHGGATGSYEQYF.

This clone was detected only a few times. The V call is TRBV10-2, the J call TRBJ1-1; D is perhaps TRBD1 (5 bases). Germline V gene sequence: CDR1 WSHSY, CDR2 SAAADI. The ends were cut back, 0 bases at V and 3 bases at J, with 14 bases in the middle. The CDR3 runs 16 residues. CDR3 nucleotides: TGCGCCAGCAGTGAGTCATTGCCCCAGGGTTACACTGAAGCTTTCTTT. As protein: CASSESLPQGYTEAFF.

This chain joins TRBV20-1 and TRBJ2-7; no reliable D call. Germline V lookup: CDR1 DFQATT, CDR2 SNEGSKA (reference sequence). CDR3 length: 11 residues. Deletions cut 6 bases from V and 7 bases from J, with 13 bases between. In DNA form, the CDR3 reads TGCAGTGCCGGGTGGGGTAGTGAGCAGTACTTC. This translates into CSAGWGSEQYF.

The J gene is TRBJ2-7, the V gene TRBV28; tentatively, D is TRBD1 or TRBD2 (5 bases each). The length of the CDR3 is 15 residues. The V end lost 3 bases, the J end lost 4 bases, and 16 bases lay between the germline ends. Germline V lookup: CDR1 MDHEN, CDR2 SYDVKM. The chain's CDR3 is CASSFTGTQRYEQYF. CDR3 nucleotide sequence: TGTGCCAGCAGTTTCACCGGGACCCAGAGATACGAGCAGTACTTC.

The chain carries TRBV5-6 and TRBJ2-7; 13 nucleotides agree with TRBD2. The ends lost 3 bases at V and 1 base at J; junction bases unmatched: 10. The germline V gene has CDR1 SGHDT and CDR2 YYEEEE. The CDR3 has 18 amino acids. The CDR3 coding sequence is TGTGCCAGCAGCTGGGGACTAGCGGGACCGAGAAGTTCCTACGAGCAGTACTTC. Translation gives CASSWGLAGPRSSYEQYF.

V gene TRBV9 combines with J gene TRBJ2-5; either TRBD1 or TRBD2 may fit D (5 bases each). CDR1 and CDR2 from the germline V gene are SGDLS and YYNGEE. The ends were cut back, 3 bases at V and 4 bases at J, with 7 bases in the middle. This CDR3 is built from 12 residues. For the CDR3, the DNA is TGTGCCAGCAGCGCCGGGGCAGAGACCCAGTACTTC. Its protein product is CASSAGAETQYF.

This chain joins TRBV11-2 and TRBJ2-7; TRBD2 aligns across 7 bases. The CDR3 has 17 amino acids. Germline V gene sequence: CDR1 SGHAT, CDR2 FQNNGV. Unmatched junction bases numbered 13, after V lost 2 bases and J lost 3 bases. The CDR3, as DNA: TGTGCCAGCAGCTTATTTCCGGGGGAGGGTGTCATCTACGAGCAGTACTTC. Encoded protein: CASSLFPGEGVIYEQYF. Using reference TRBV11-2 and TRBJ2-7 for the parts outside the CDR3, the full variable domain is EAGVAQSPRYKIIEKRQSVAFWCNPISGHATLYWYQQILGQGPKLLIQFQNNGVVDDSQLPKDRFSAERLKGVDSTLKIQPAKLEDSAVYLCASSLFPGEGVIYEQYFGPGTRLTVT.

The CDR3 spells CASSISGNTIYF. The CDR3 bases are TGTGCCAGTAGTATCTCTGGAAACACCATATATTTT. The chain is built from TRBV19 and TRBJ1-3; D gene uncertain. The germline gives CDR1 LNHDA, CDR2 SQIVND (reference sequence). This CDR3 has 12 amino acids. V was clipped by 3 bases and J by 0 bases, with 0 bases between them.

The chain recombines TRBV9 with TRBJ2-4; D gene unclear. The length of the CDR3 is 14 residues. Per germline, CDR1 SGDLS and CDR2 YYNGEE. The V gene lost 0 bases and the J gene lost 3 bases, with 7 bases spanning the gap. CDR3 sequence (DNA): TGTGCCAGCAGCGTAGGTGGCGTCAAAAACATTCAGTACTTC. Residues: CASSVGGVKNIQYF.

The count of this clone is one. The CDR3: CASSQDWVVGYTF. In DNA form, the CDR3 reads TGCGCCAGCAGCCAAGATTGGGTAGTGGGCTACACCTTC. This chain connects TRBV4-1 to TRBJ1-2; no definite D call. The length of the CDR3 is 13 residues. The V gene's germline CDR1 is MGHRA and CDR2 YSYEKL. V lost 0 bases and J 8 bases, leaving 10 bases between the germline ends.

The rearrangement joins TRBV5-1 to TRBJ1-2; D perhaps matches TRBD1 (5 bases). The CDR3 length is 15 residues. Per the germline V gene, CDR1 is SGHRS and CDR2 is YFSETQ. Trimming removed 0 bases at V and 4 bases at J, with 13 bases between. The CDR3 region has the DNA TGCGCCAGCAGCTTGGATTTGGGGGACGGCTATGGCTACACCTTC. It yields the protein CASSLDLGDGYGYTF.

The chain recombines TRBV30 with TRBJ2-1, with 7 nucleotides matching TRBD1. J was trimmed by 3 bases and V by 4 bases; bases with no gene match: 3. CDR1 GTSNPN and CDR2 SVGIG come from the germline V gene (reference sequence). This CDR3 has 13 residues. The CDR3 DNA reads TGTGCCTGGACCGGGACAGTCTACAATGAGCAGTTCTTC. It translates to CAWTGTVYNEQFF.

The CDR3 region is CASPSENSNQPQHF. In DNA, the CDR3 is TGTGCCAGCCCTTCCGAAAATAGCAATCAGCCCCAGCATTTT. The chain carries TRBV18 and TRBJ1-5; D not resolved. This CDR3 has 14 amino acids. Germline V gives CDR1 KGHSH, CDR2 LQKENI. Trimming left V 8 bases short and J 0 bases short, with 11 bases between. Using reference TRBV18 and TRBJ1-5 for the parts outside the CDR3, the full variable domain is NAGVMQNPRHLVRRRGQEARLRCSPMKGHSHVYWYRQLPEEGLKFMVYLQKENIIDESGMPKERFSAEFPKEGPSILRIQQVVRGDSAAYFCASPSENSNQPQHFGDGTRLSIL.

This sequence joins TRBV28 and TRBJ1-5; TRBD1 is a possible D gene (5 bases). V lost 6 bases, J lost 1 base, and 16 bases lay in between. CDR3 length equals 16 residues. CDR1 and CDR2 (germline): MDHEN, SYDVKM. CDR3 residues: CASRRGWIQSNQPQHF. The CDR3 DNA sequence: TGTGCCAGCAGGAGGGGCTGGATACAAAGCAATCAGCCCCAGCATTTT.

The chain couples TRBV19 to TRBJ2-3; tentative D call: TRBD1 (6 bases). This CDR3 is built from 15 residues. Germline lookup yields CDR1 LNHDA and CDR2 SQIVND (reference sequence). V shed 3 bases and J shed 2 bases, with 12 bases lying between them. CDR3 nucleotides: TGTGCCAGTAGTATCGGACAGAAACCCACAGATACGCAGTATTTT. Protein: CASSIGQKPTDTQYF.

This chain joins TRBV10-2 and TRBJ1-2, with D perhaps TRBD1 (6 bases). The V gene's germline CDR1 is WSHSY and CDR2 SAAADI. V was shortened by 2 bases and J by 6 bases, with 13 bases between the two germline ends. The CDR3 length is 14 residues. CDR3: CASSERGHRDGYTF. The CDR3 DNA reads TGCGCCAGCAGTGAGAGGGGTCACAGGGATGGCTACACCTTC.

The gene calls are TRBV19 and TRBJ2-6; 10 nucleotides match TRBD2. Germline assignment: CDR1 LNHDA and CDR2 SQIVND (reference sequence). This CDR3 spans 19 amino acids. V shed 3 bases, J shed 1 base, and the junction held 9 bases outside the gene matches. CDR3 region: CASSILFLAGASGANVLTF. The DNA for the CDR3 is TGTGCCAGTAGTATCTTGTTCCTAGCGGGAGCTTCTGGGGCCAACGTCCTGACTTTC.